This is a list of T cell receptor beta chains from one sample in a study of shared clonotypes between healthy human individuals. Clones were sequenced by immunoSEQ multiplex PCR, and TCRdb holds only the in-frame ones, with some missing. Seen here are about 2 million clones, roughly 95% observed once, and the top ten hold roughly 1.1%. Material for sequencing was naive CD8+ T cells sorted from blood. The receptors here all came from a man aged 18-30 years in good health. CDR3s include the opening cysteine and the closing phenylalanine or tryptophan. The D gene is left open where the match is weak. Size is stated for part of the rows, as once, few or many counts, or as a class when the clone is expanded.

J | V | length | size | D | DNA | CDR3
TRBJ1-2 | TRBV5-4 | 15 | - | TRBD1 | TGTGCCAGCAGCTGGGGGGACAGCGGGACTTATGGCTACACCTTC | CASSWGDSGTYGYTF
TRBJ2-7 | TRBV11-2 | 14 | - | - | TGTGCCAGCAGCTTATTCAGGGTTTGGTACGAGCAGTACTTC | CASSLFRVWYEQYF
TRBJ1-1 | TRBV9 | 16 | few | TRBD1 | TGTGCCAGCAGCGCTAGATCCGGGACAGCGAACACTGAAGCTTTCTTT | CASSARSGTANTEAFF
TRBJ2-1 | TRBV2 | 14 | - | - | TGTGCCAGCAGTGAGCGTCTAGCGAGCAATGAGCAGTTCTTC | CASSERLASNEQFF
TRBJ1-1 | TRBV19 | 11 | - | - | TGTGCCAGTGAGGTTGGGGGTGAAGCTTTCTTT | CASEVGGEAFF
TRBJ1-6 | TRBV19 | 14 | - | - | TGTGCCAGTAGTCTCTCAGGGGAAAATTCACCCCTCCACTTT | CASSLSGENSPLHF
TRBJ2-3 | TRBV7-9 | 16 | - | TRBD2 | TGTGCCAGCAGCTTAGCTAGCGGGGGTGATCAAGATACGCAGTATTTT | CASSLASGGDQDTQYF
TRBJ2-1 | TRBV5-1 | 14 | once | TRBD1 | TGCGCCAGCAACCCCGGGACAGATTACAATGAGCAGTTCTTC | CASNPGTDYNEQFF
TRBJ1-1 | TRBV7-9 | 12 | - | - | TGTGCCAGCTTCCGCGGCAACACTGAAGCTTTCTTT | CASFRGNTEAFF
TRBJ1-1 | TRBV4-3 | 14 | - | - | TGCGCCAGCAGCCAGCTCGGAGGGTACACTGAAGCTTTCTTT | CASSQLGGYTEAFF
TRBJ1-2 | TRBV5-1 | 16 | - | TRBD1 | TGCGCCAGCAGCTTGGCCGTAGGACAGGAGGGTTCCGGCTACACCTTC | CASSLAVGQEGSGYTF
TRBJ1-2 | TRBV19 | 13 | - | - | TGTGCCAGTAGTATAGACGGTTACTATGGCTACACCTTC | CASSIDGYYGYTF
TRBJ2-3 | TRBV13 | 17 | - | - | TGTGCCAGCAGCTTATCATCGGTTGGACTTCGCACAGATACGCAGTATTTT | CASSLSSVGLRTDTQYF
TRBJ2-7 | TRBV9 | 13 | - | - | TGTGCCAGCAGCGCAAGTAGCTCCTACGAGCAGTACTTC | CASSASSSYEQYF
TRBJ1-2 | TRBV4-1 | 14 | - | TRBD1 | TGCGCCAGCAGCCAAGTAGGGGGCGCTCAGGGCTACACCTTC | CASSQVGGAQGYTF
TRBJ1-2 | TRBV20-1 | 11 | - | - | TGCAGTGCTAGACGGGGGTATGGCTACACCTTC | CSARRGYGYTF
TRBJ2-7 | TRBV10-3 | 13 | - | - | TGTGCCATCAGTGACGTTGGGACGGGCGAGCAGTACTTC | CAISDVGTGEQYF
TRBJ1-5 | TRBV27 | 13 | - | - | TGTGCCAGCAGTTGGACAGCGGAGGGGCCCCAGCATTTT | CASSWTAEGPQHF
TRBJ2-1 | TRBV7-3 | 13 | - | - | TGTGCCAGCAGCCCAACAGGTTCAGCGGAGCAGTTCTTC | CASSPTGSAEQFF
TRBJ2-2 | TRBV9 | 13 | - | - | TGTGCCAGCGAAAACCACGACACCGGGGAGCTGTTTTTT | CASENHDTGELFF
TRBJ2-7 | TRBV19 | 14 | few | TRBD2 | TGTGCCAGTAGCCCAGCGGGGGACCCCTACGAGCAGTACTTC | CASSPAGDPYEQYF
TRBJ2-7 | TRBV9 | 17 | - | - | TGTGCCAGCAGCGTAGCTGGGGGGCTTGGGGAGTCCTACGAGCAGTACTTC | CASSVAGGLGESYEQYF
TRBJ2-7 | TRBV10-1 | 13 | - | - | TGCGCCGCTAAGTGGGGGGCAACCTACGAGCAGTACTTC | CAAKWGATYEQYF
TRBJ1-5 | TRBV19 | 15 | - | - | TGTGCCAGTAGTATGTGGCAGGAAAGCAATCAGCCCCAGCATTTT | CASSMWQESNQPQHF
TRBJ1-2 | TRBV4-3 | 19 | - | - | TGCGCCAGCAGCCAAGATCACGAATTAGAGGCAGCCACTTACTATGGCTACACCTTC | CASSQDHELEAATYYGYTF
TRBJ2-4 | TRBV7-8 | 13 | - | - | TGTGCCAGCAGCTTGCTCGTGCTAGACATTCAGTACTTC | CASSLLVLDIQYF
TRBJ2-7 | TRBV13 | 13 | - | TRBD1 | TGTGCCAGCAGTTACGGGACAGGGATCGAGCAGTACTTC | CASSYGTGIEQYF
TRBJ2-2 | TRBV27 | 16 | - | TRBD1 | TGTGCCAGCAGTTTTTTGGGGACAGATTCCACCGGGGAGCTGTTTTTT | CASSFLGTDSTGELFF
TRBJ1-5 | TRBV6-1 | 18 | - | - | TGTGCCAGCAGTGAAGCGGTGGGGGGCCTTAAGGGCAATCAGCCCCAGCATTTT | CASSEAVGGLKGNQPQHF
TRBJ2-5 | TRBV28 | 13 | - | TRBD2 | TGTGCCAGCAGGTTAGCGGGGGAAGAGACCCAGTACTTC | CASRLAGEETQYF
TRBJ1-5 | TRBV15 | 17 | once | - | TGTGCCACCAGCGGACCCGCGACAGAAGGCAATTATCAGCCCCAGCATTTT | CATSGPATEGNYQPQHF
TRBJ2-1 | TRBV19 | 15 | - | TRBD2 | TGTGCCAGTAGTATGGCCAGCGGACTAGACAATGAGCAGTTCTTC | CASSMASGLDNEQFF
TRBJ2-3 | TRBV19 | 18 | - | - | TGTGCCAGTAGTATCCCCCTGGGGGTAGAGACTAGCACAGATACGCAGTATTTT | CASSIPLGVETSTDTQYF
TRBJ2-3 | TRBV30 | 18 | - | TRBD2 | TGTGCCTGGAGTGGGGATTTCATTAGCGGGAGGGCTCCAGATACGCAGTATTTT | CAWSGDFISGRAPDTQYF
TRBJ2-7 | TRBV4-1 | 15 | - | - | TGCGCCAGCAGCCAAGGTTTGGCCCTCTCCTACGAGCAGTACTTC | CASSQGLALSYEQYF
TRBJ1-2 | TRBV12-5 | 14 | - | TRBD1 | TGTGCTAGTGGCCCCACGACAGGGTTTGGTGGCTACACCTTC | CASGPTTGFGGYTF
TRBJ2-2 | TRBV5-1 | 15 | - | - | TGCGCCAGCAGCTTGGTGGGAGGAAACACCGGGGAGCTGTTTTTT | CASSLVGGNTGELFF
TRBJ2-3 | TRBV19 | 15 | - | - | TGTGCCAGTAGTCCAGCGGACTATAGCACAGATACGCAGTATTTT | CASSPADYSTDTQYF
TRBJ1-1 | TRBV19 | 13 | once | - | TGTGCCAGTAGTATGTATGTGAACACTGAAGCTTTCTTT | CASSMYVNTEAFF
TRBJ1-4 | TRBV7-9 | 14 | - | - | TGTGCCAGCAGCCCACCCGGGGGGGTAATCAAACTGTTTTTT | CASSPPGGVIKLFF